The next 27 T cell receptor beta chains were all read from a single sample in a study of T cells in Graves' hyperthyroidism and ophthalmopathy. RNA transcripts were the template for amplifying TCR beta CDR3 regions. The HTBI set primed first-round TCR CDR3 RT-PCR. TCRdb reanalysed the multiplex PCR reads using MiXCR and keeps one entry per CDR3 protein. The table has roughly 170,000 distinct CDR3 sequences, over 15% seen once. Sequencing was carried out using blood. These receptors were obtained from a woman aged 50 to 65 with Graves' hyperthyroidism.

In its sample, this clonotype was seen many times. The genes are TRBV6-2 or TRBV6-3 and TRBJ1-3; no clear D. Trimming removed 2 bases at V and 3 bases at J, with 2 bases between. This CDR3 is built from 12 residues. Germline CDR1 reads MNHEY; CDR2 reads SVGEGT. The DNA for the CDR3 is TGTGCCAGCAGTTACGGTGGAAACACCATATATTTT. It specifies CASSYGGNTIYF.

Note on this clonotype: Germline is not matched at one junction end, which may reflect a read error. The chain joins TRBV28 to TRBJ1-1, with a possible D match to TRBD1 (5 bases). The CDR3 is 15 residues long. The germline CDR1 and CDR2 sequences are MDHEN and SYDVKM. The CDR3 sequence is CASEPGRHPNAEAFF. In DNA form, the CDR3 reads TGTGCCAGCGAACCAGGGCGACACCCGAACGCTGAAGCTTTCTTT.

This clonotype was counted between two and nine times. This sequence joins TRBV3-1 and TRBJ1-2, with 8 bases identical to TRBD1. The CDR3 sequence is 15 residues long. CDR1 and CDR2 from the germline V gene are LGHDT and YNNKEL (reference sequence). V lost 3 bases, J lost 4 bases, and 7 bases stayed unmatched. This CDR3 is CASSQDGTGRYGYTF. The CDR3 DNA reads TGTGCCAGCAGCCAGGATGGGACAGGCCGCTATGGCTACACCTTC.

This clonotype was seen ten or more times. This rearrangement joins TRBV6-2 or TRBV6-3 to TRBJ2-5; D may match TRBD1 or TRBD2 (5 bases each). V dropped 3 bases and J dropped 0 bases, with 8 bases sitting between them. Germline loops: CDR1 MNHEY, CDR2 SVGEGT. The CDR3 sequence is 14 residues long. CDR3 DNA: TGTGCCAGCAGTTATTGGGGGAACCAAGAGACCCAGTACTTC. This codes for CASSYWGNQETQYF.

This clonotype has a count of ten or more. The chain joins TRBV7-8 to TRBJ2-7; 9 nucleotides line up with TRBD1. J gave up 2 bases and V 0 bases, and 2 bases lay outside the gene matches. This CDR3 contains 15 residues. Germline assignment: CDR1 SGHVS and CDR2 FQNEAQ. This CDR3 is CASSLAGQGAYEQYF. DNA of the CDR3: TGTGCCAGCAGCTTAGCGGGACAGGGCGCCTACGAGCAGTACTTC. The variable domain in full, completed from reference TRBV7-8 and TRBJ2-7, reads GAGVSQSPRYKVAKRGQDVALRCDPISGHVSLFWYQQALGQGPEFLTYFQNEAQLDKSGLPSDRFFAERPEGSVSTLKIQRTQQEDSAVYLCASSLAGQGAYEQYFGPGTRLTVT.

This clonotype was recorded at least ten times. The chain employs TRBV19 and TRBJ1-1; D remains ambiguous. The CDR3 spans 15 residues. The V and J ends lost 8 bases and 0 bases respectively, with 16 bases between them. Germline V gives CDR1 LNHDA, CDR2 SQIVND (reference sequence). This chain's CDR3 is CASAMFAPMNTEAFF. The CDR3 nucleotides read TGTGCCAGTGCTATGTTCGCGCCGATGAACACTGAAGCTTTCTTT.

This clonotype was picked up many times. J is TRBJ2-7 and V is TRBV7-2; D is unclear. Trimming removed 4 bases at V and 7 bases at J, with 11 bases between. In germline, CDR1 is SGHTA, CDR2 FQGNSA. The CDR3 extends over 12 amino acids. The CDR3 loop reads CASSSMGGEQYF. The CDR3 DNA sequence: TGTGCCAGCAGCTCGATGGGTGGAGAGCAGTACTTC.

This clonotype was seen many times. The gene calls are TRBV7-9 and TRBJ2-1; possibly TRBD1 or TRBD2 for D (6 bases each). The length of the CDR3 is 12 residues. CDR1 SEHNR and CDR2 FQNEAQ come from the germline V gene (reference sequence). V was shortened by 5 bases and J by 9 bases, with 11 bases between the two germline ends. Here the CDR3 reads CASSPGAAEQFF. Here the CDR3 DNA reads TGTGCCAGCAGCCCGGGGGCCGCTGAGCAGTTCTTC.

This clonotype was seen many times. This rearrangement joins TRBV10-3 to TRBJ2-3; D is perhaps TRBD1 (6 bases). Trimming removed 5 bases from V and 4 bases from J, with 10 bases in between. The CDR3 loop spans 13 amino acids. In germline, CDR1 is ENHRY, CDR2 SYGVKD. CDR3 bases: TGTGCCATCAGTTGGGACACTGCAGATACGCAGTATTTT. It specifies CAISWDTADTQYF.

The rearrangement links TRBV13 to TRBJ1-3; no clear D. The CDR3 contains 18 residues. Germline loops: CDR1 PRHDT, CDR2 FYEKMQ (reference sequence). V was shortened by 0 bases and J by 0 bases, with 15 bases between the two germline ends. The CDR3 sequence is CASSLGPSLFGSGNTIYF. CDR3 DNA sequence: TGTGCCAGCAGCTTAGGCCCTTCCCTTTTTGGCTCTGGAAACACCATATATTTT.

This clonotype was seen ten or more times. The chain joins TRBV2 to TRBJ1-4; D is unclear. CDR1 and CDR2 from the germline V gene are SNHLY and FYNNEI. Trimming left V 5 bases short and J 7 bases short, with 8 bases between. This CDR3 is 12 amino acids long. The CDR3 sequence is CASSLLVEKLFF. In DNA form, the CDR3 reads TGTGCCAGCAGTCTCCTTGTTGAAAAACTGTTTTTT.

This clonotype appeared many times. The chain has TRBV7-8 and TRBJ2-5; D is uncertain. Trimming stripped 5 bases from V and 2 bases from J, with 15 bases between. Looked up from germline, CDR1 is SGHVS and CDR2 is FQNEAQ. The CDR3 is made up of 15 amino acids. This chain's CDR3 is CASSERPNEQETQYF. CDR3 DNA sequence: TGTGCCAGCAGCGAAAGACCGAATGAACAAGAGACCCAGTACTTC.

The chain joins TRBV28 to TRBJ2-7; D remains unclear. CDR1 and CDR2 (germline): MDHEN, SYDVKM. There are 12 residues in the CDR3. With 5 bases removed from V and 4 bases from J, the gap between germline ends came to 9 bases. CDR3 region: CASSPLRYEQYF. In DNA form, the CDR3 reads TGTGCCAGCAGTCCCTTGAGATACGAGCAGTACTTC.

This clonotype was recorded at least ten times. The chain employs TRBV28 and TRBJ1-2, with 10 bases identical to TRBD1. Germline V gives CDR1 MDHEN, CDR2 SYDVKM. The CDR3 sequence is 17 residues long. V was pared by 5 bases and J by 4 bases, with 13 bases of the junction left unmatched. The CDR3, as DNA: TGTGCCAGCAGTAAGGGGACAGGGGTCTCCTTTCGCTATGGCTACACCTTC. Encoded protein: CASSKGTGVSFRYGYTF.

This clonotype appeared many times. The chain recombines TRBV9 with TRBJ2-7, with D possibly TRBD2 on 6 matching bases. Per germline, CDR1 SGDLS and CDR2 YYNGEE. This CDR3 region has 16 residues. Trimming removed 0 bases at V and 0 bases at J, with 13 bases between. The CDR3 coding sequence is TGTGCCAGCAGCGTAGGCGGGGCGGCGTCCTCCTACGAGCAGTACTTC. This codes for CASSVGGAASSYEQYF.

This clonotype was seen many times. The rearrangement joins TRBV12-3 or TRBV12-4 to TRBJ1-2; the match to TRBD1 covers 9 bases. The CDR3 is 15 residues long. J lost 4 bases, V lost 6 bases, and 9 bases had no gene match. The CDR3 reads CASRRRQGVGYGYTF. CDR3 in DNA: TGTGCCAGCAGACGCCGACAGGGGGTCGGCTATGGCTACACCTTC.

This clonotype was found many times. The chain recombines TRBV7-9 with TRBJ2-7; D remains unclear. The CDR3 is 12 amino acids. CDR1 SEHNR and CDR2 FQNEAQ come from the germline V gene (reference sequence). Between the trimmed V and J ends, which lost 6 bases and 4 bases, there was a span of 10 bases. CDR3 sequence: CASSSRNYEQYF. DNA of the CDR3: TGTGCCAGCAGTTCCAGGAATTACGAGCAGTACTTC.

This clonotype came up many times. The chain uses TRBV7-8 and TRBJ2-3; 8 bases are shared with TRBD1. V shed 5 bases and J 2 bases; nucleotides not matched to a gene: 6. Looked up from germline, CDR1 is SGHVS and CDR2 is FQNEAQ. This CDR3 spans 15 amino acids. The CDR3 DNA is TGTGCCAGCAGCCAAGACAGGGGATACACAGATACGCAGTATTTT. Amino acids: CASSQDRGYTDTQYF.

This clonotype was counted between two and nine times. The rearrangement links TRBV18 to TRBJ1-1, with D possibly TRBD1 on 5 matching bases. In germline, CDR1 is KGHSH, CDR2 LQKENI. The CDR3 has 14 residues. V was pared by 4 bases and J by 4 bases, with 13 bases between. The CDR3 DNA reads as TGTGCCAGCTCACGGGGCTCGGTGGGCACTGAAGCTTTCTTT. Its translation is CASSRGSVGTEAFF.

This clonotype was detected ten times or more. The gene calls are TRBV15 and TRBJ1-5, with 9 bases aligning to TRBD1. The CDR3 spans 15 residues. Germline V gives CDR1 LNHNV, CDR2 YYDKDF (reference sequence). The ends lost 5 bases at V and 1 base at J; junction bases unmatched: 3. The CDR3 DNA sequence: TGTGCCACCAGCGTACAGGGGGCGAGCAATCAGCCCCAGCATTTT. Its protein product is CATSVQGASNQPQHF.

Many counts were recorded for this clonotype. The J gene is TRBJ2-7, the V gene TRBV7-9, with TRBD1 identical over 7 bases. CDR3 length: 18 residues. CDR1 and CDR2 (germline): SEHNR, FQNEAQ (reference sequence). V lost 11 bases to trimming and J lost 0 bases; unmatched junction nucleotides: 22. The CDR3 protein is CALHNPPTGPLRSYEQYF. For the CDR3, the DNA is TGTGCCCTTCATAACCCTCCGACAGGGCCCCTCCGCTCCTACGAGCAGTACTTC.

CDR3 sequence: CASRTWTGVGDTQYF. As DNA, the CDR3 is TGTGCCAGTAGAACCTGGACAGGGGTGGGTGATACGCAGTATTTT. This chain joins TRBV19 and TRBJ2-3; TRBD1 matches at 9 bases. This CDR3 is 15 amino acids long. V was pared by 6 bases and J by 6 bases, with 10 bases of the junction left unmatched. In germline, CDR1 is LNHDA, CDR2 SQIVND (reference sequence).

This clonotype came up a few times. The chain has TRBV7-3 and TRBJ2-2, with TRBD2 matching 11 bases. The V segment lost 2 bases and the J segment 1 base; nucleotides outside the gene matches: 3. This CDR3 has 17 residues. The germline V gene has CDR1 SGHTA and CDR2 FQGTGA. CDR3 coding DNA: TGTGCCAGCAGCTTACCTCTAGCGGGGGGGAACACCGGGGAGCTGTTTTTT. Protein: CASSLPLAGGNTGELFF.

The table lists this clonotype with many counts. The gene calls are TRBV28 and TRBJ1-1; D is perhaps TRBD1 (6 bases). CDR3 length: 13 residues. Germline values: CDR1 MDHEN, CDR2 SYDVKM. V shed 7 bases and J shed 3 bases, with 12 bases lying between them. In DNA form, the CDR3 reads TGTGCCAGCAACCTCAGGGGTGACACTGAAGCTTTCTTT. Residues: CASNLRGDTEAFF.

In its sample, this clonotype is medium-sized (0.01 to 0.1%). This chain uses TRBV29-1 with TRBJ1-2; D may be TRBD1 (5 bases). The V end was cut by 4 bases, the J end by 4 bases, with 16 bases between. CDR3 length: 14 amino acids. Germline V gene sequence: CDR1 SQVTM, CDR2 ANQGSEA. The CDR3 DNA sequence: TGCAGCGTTGCTAGGGGCGATGTGAGCTATGGCTACACCTTC. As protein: CSVARGDVSYGYTF.

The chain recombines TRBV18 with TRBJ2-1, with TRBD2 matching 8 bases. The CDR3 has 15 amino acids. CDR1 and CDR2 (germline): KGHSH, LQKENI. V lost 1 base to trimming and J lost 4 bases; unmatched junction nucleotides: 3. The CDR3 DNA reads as TGTGCCAGCTCACCACAACTAGCGGAATACAATGAGCAGTTCTTC. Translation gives CASSPQLAEYNEQFF.

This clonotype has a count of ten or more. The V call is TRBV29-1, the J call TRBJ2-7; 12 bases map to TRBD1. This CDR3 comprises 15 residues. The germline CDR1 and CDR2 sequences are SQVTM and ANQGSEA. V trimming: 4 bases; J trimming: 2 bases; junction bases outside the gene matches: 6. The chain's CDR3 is CSVVTGTGGTYEQYF. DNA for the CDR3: TGCAGCGTTGTAACCGGGACAGGGGGCACCTACGAGCAGTACTTC.